This is a list of T cell receptor beta chains from one sample in a study of identical twins. TCRdb re-called the 5' RACE reads with MiXCR, one entry per CDR3 protein. The repertoire has roughly 690,000 distinct CDR3 sequences, 5.5% to 7.5% of them found once; the top ten carry approximately 2%. Sequencing used naive T cells sorted from blood. The receptors shown here come from a young man in good health. Each CDR3 is given with its conserved first and last residue. Fields, in order: CDR3 DNA, CDR3 protein, D gene, V gene, J gene, clone size. The D gene is left open where the match is weak. A clone size is listed for some rows: how often the clone was seen (once, few, many), or a class if it is expanded.

CDR3nt: TGCGCCAGCAGCCAGGGGTGGGGGAACACCGGGGAGCTGTTTTTT; CDR3aa: CASSQGWGNTGELFF; d_gene: NA; v_gene: TRBV4-3; j_gene: TRBJ2-2; abundance: many
CDR3nt: TGTGCCAGTAGTATGGTATCAGGGGGTCGCACAGATACGCAGTATTTT; CDR3aa: CASSMVSGGRTDTQYF; d_gene: TRBD1; v_gene: TRBV19; j_gene: TRBJ2-3; abundance: few
CDR3nt: TGCGCCAGCAGCCAAGATTATGGAGTTACCGGGGAGCTGTTTTTT; CDR3aa: CASSQDYGVTGELFF; d_gene: NA; v_gene: TRBV4-1; j_gene: TRBJ2-2; abundance: many
CDR3nt: TGTGCCAGCGGACAGACACGGAGCCAAGAGACCCAGTACTTC; CDR3aa: CASGQTRSQETQYF; d_gene: NA; v_gene: TRBV6-2/TRBV6-3; j_gene: TRBJ2-5; abundance: few
CDR3nt: TGTGCCAGCACCCAAGGTAGCGTCCTACAGCCCCAGCATTTT; CDR3aa: CASTQGSVLQPQHF; d_gene: NA; v_gene: TRBV12-3/TRBV12-4; j_gene: TRBJ1-5; abundance: few
CDR3nt: TGTGCCAGCAGCTTATCAGGGGGGCCGAACACTGAAGCTTTCTTT; CDR3aa: CASSLSGGPNTEAFF; d_gene: TRBD1; v_gene: TRBV7-2; j_gene: TRBJ1-1; abundance: NA
CDR3nt: TGTGCCAGCAGCGTAACCGGGACTCGGAATGAAAAACTGTTTTTT; CDR3aa: CASSVTGTRNEKLFF; d_gene: NA; v_gene: TRBV11-1; j_gene: TRBJ1-4; abundance: NA
CDR3nt: TGTGCCAGCAGCTTTAGACAGCCCTACGAGCAGTACTTC; CDR3aa: CASSFRQPYEQYF; d_gene: NA; v_gene: TRBV7-2; j_gene: TRBJ2-7; abundance: few
CDR3nt: TGTGCCACCAGTACCGGGACGTTCACCGCGGATACGCAGTATTTT; CDR3aa: CATSTGTFTADTQYF; d_gene: NA; v_gene: TRBV7-2; j_gene: TRBJ2-3; abundance: many
CDR3nt: TGTGCCACCAGTGATCCCCCCTCCAGCGGGAGGGCTAATGAGCAGTTCTTC; CDR3aa: CATSDPPSSGRANEQFF; d_gene: TRBD2; v_gene: TRBV24-1; j_gene: TRBJ2-1; abundance: many
CDR3nt: TGCAGCGTGCGGAACAGGGCGTGGAACACTGAAGCTTTCTTT; CDR3aa: CSVRNRAWNTEAFF; d_gene: NA; v_gene: TRBV29-1; j_gene: TRBJ1-1; abundance: many
CDR3nt: TGTGCCAGCAGCCCTCGCTTCGCCAGAGAGACCCAGTACTTC; CDR3aa: CASSPRFARETQYF; d_gene: NA; v_gene: TRBV12-3/TRBV12-4; j_gene: TRBJ2-5; abundance: NA
CDR3nt: TGTGCCAGCAGTCCCCAGAGGACGGGAGGGCCTGGTAATGAGCAGTTCTTC; CDR3aa: CASSPQRTGGPGNEQFF; d_gene: TRBD2; v_gene: TRBV6-2/TRBV6-3; j_gene: TRBJ2-1; abundance: many
CDR3nt: TGTGCCAGCAGCTCGCCCCTGGGGGAGGTTAGCACAGATACGCAGTATTTT; CDR3aa: CASSSPLGEVSTDTQYF; d_gene: NA; v_gene: TRBV7-2; j_gene: TRBJ2-3; abundance: NA
CDR3nt: TGTGCCAGCAGTCAGACAGGGAAGACCCAGTACTTC; CDR3aa: CASSQTGKTQYF; d_gene: TRBD1; v_gene: TRBV11-2; j_gene: TRBJ2-5; abundance: few
CDR3nt: TGTGCCAGCGCGCTACTAAACGGGGGCGAGCAGTACTTC; CDR3aa: CASALLNGGEQYF; d_gene: NA; v_gene: TRBV7-6; j_gene: TRBJ2-7; abundance: NA
CDR3nt: TGTGCCAGCAGCCCCACCCAGGGGGCAGAGACCCAGTACTTC; CDR3aa: CASSPTQGAETQYF; d_gene: TRBD1; v_gene: TRBV7-8; j_gene: TRBJ2-5; abundance: many
CDR3nt: TGCAGCGGGACCCAAGTTGACACTGAAGCTTTCTTT; CDR3aa: CSGTQVDTEAFF; d_gene: NA; v_gene: TRBV29-1; j_gene: TRBJ1-1; abundance: many
CDR3nt: TGTGCCAGCAGCCGCGCCAGGGCGGATGGTGGCTACACCTTC; CDR3aa: CASSRARADGGYTF; d_gene: NA; v_gene: TRBV7-9; j_gene: TRBJ1-2; abundance: few
CDR3nt: TGCAGTGCTAGAAGGAGCGGGAGCTCCTACAATGAGCAGTTCTTC; CDR3aa: CSARRSGSSYNEQFF; d_gene: TRBD2; v_gene: TRBV20-1; j_gene: TRBJ2-1; abundance: NA
CDR3nt: TGTGCCAGCAGCTCTATCGGGACAGGGGAACACGAGCAGTACTTC; CDR3aa: CASSSIGTGEHEQYF; d_gene: TRBD1; v_gene: TRBV5-4; j_gene: TRBJ2-7; abundance: few
CDR3nt: TGTGCCACCACCCAGTCTGATCAGCCCCAGCATTTT; CDR3aa: CATTQSDQPQHF; d_gene: NA; v_gene: TRBV15; j_gene: TRBJ1-5; abundance: few
CDR3nt: TGTGCCAGCAGTCCAAGTCGACCAAACACCGGGGAGCTGTTTTTT; CDR3aa: CASSPSRPNTGELFF; d_gene: NA; v_gene: TRBV25-1; j_gene: TRBJ2-2; abundance: many
CDR3nt: TGTGCCAGCAGCGTAGCAGGGAAGGAGCAGTTCTTC; CDR3aa: CASSVAGKEQFF; d_gene: NA; v_gene: TRBV9; j_gene: TRBJ2-1; abundance: many
CDR3nt: TGTGCCAGCAGCTTAACAGTTGAGTACGAGCAGTACTTC; CDR3aa: CASSLTVEYEQYF; d_gene: NA; v_gene: TRBV7-2; j_gene: TRBJ2-7; abundance: many
CDR3nt: TGCAGTGCTGGACTAGCGGGGGCCTACAATGAGCAGTTCTTC; CDR3aa: CSAGLAGAYNEQFF; d_gene: TRBD2; v_gene: TRBV20-1; j_gene: TRBJ2-1; abundance: many
CDR3nt: TGTGCCAGCAGTTACTCGGGGACAGGGGATCAGCCCCAGCATTTT; CDR3aa: CASSYSGTGDQPQHF; d_gene: TRBD1; v_gene: TRBV6-7; j_gene: TRBJ1-5; abundance: NA
CDR3nt: TGCGCCAGCAGCTTGGAGCAGGGTACCATAAATGAGCAGTTCTTC; CDR3aa: CASSLEQGTINEQFF; d_gene: NA; v_gene: TRBV5-1; j_gene: TRBJ2-1; abundance: few